Below are 22 T cell receptor beta chains sequenced from a single sample in a study of blood T cells in healthy people across ages. Through a sample-barcoded 5' primer and a J-beta primer mix, a second PCR was run for roughly 7 to 12 cycles. MiXCR was run by TCRdb on the 5' RACE reads, yielding one entry per CDR3 protein. The sample shows around 520,000 distinct CDR3 sequences, about 27% of them seen only once. A further study also used this sample, focusing on T cells of mothers and their children.

The sequenced sample was blood. The receptors come from a boy younger than 10 in good health.

This clonotype occurred a few times. This chain joins TRBV9 and TRBJ2-7, with 11 bases lining up with TRBD2. CDR1 SGDLS and CDR2 YYNGEE come from the germline V gene. The junction had 5 bases not matched to a gene; V was cut back by 4 bases and J by 2 bases. This CDR3 comprises 15 residues. CDR3: CASSKLAGATYEQYF. In nucleotides, the CDR3 is TGTGCCAGCAGCAAACTAGCGGGGGCAACCTACGAGCAGTACTTC.

The V call is TRBV13, the J call TRBJ2-7, with 9 bases that match TRBD1. CDR3 length: 14 residues. The V and J ends lost 5 bases and 3 bases, in that order; junction bases with no gene match: 5. Germline V CDR1 and CDR2: PRHDT, FYEKMQ (reference sequence). CDR3 sequence: CASSHGTGFYEQYF. The CDR3 coding sequence is TGTGCCAGCAGCCACGGGACAGGGTTCTACGAGCAGTACTTC. The entire variable domain, with the rest obtained from reference TRBV13 and TRBJ2-7, is as follows: AAGVIQSPRHLIKEKRETATLKCYPIPRHDTVYWYQQGPGQDPQFLISFYEKMQSDKGSIPDRFSAQQFSDYHSELNMSSLELGDSALYFCASSHGTGFYEQYFGPGTRLTVT.

The genes are TRBV12-3 or TRBV12-4 and TRBJ2-5; 8 bases are shared with TRBD1. The J call could be wrong; TRBJ2-7 is a better fit for the DNA end. The CDR3 covers 14 residues. CDR3 coding DNA: TGTGCCAGCACCCTAGCAGGGGGCATCTACGAGCAGTACTTC. Protein product: CASTLAGGIYEQYF.

The J gene is TRBJ2-5, the V gene TRBV6-2 or TRBV6-3, with D uncertain. Gene TRBJ2-7 matches the end of the DNA better, so the J call may be wrong. Germline CDR1 reads MNHEY; CDR2 reads SVGEGT. The CDR3 consists of 15 residues. The CDR3 nucleotides read TGTGCCAGCAGTTACTCCCTAGAGCGTCCCTACGAGCAGTACTTC. Protein product: CASSYSLERPYEQYF.

This clonotype has a handful of counts. The chain has TRBV7-2 and TRBJ1-6, with 10 nucleotides matching TRBD1. The germline V gene has CDR1 SGHTA and CDR2 FQGNSA. V trimming: 6 bases; J trimming: 10 bases; junction bases outside the gene matches: 6. This CDR3 has 14 amino acids. The CDR3 protein is CASSNRDRGSPLHF. The CDR3, as DNA: TGTGCCAGCAGTAACCGGGACAGGGGCTCACCCCTCCACTTT.

This clonotype turned up a few times. This chain connects TRBV3-1 to TRBJ1-2; D may be TRBD1 (5 bases). Trimming stripped 1 base from V and 2 bases from J, with 20 bases between. Germline CDR1 is LGHDT and CDR2 is YNNKEL (reference sequence). There are 18 residues in the CDR3. The DNA for the CDR3 is TGTGCCAGCAGCCAAGGATACCCCTCAAGAACAGGAAACTATGGCTACACCTTC. This sequence encodes CASSQGYPSRTGNYGYTF.

The chain employs TRBV19 and TRBJ2-6; 9 nucleotides match TRBD1. The trim removed 5 bases at V and 0 bases at J, leaving 8 bases unmatched. CDR3 length: 18 residues. Germline assignment: CDR1 LNHDA and CDR2 SQIVND (reference sequence). Here the CDR3 reads CASSPSGTGFSGANVLTF. The CDR3 DNA sequence: TGTGCCAGTAGTCCATCCGGGACAGGGTTCTCTGGGGCCAACGTCCTGACTTTC.

The rearrangement links TRBV4-3 to TRBJ2-2, with D possibly being TRBD1 (5 bases). CDR1 and CDR2 from the germline V gene are LGHNA and YSLEER. Trimming shortened V by 0 bases and J by 6 bases, and 11 bases separated the two germline ends. CDR3 size: 15 residues. CDR3 sequence (DNA): TGCGCCAGCAGCCAAGAGATAGGGGCGGCCGGGGAGCTGTTTTTT. Protein product: CASSQEIGAAGELFF.

This clonotype was seen only a few times. V and J are TRBV12-3 or TRBV12-4 and TRBJ2-7, with 9 nucleotides matching TRBD2. The CDR3 covers 16 residues. The J segment lost 3 bases and the V segment lost 5 bases, leaving 11 bases of the junction unmatched. Here the CDR3 reads CASSPGTSTRFYEQYF. The CDR3 DNA is TGTGCCAGCAGTCCCGGGACTAGCACGAGATTCTACGAGCAGTACTTC.

V gene TRBV2 combines with J gene TRBJ2-5, with 11 bases lining up with TRBD2. The trim removed 11 bases at V and 7 bases at J, leaving 12 bases unmatched. This CDR3 is 14 amino acids long. Germline V gives CDR1 SNHLY, CDR2 FYNNEI. The CDR3 sequence: CARRTSGLSGTQYF. CDR3 bases: TGTGCCCGTCGGACTAGCGGGTTATCGGGGACCCAGTACTTC.

The V call is TRBV5-1, the J call TRBJ2-1; 11 positions agree with TRBD1. Judging by the DNA end, TRBJ2-7 fits better; the J call may be wrong. Looked up from germline, CDR1 is SGHRS and CDR2 is YFSETQ. CDR3 size: 19 residues. For the CDR3, the DNA is TGCGCCAGCAGCTTGGCCCGGCCACCAAGGGGGACAGGGGGGTACGAGCAGTACTTC. Protein sequence: CASSLARPPRGTGGYEQYF.

This clonotype was seen a few times. This chain uses TRBV7-2 with TRBJ2-7; D is possibly TRBD2 (6 bases). Germline CDR1 reads SGHTA; CDR2 reads FQGNSA. V was pared by 2 bases and J by 0 bases, with 11 bases between. The CDR3 sequence is 15 residues long. The CDR3 region has the DNA TGTGCCAGCAGCTTATTGGGGGGTAGCTCCTACGAGCAGTACTTC. Translation gives CASSLLGGSSYEQYF.

This clonotype was observed a few times. The chain employs TRBV27 and TRBJ1-6, with TRBD1 identical over 9 bases. After removal of 5 bases from V and 9 bases from J, the junction contained 14 bases not matched to a gene. CDR1 is MNHEY and CDR2 is SMNVEV in the germline V gene (reference sequence). CDR3 length: 17 residues. The CDR3 DNA reads as TGTGCCAGCAGTCCAGACGGACAGGGGCGGATTACTTCACCCCTCCACTTT. Protein sequence: CASSPDGQGRITSPLHF.

The rearrangement joins TRBV14 to TRBJ2-2, with D possibly being TRBD1 or TRBD2 (5 bases each). V lost 4 bases and J lost 3, with 9 bases in between. Per the germline V gene, CDR1 is SGHDN and CDR2 is FVKESK. The CDR3 covers 14 residues. The CDR3 protein is CASSPGRHTGELFF. As DNA, the CDR3 is TGTGCCAGCAGCCCGGGACGGCACACCGGGGAGCTGTTTTTT.

This clonotype was seen a few times. This chain joins TRBV9 and TRBJ1-2, with D unclear. V was pared by 7 bases and J by 4 bases, with 11 bases between. Germline CDR1 reads SGDLS; CDR2 reads YYNGEE. This CDR3 comprises 12 residues. Here the CDR3 DNA reads TGTGCCAGCTCCCAGGTATCCTATGGCTACACCTTC. It is translated as CASSQVSYGYTF.

This sequence joins TRBV12-5 and TRBJ1-1; TRBD1 aligns across 11 bases. Germline V gene sequence: CDR1 LGHNT, CDR2 FRNRAP. Trimming cost V 5 bases and J 12 bases; bases outside gene matches: 20. The CDR3 is 17 residues long. The CDR3 DNA sequence: TGTGCTAGTGGTCCCTACCGTTACGGACAGGGGGCGACTTGGACTTTCTTT. This encodes CASGPYRYGQGATWTFF.

This clonotype appeared a few times. The J gene is TRBJ2-3, the V gene TRBV29-1; possibly TRBD2 for D (7 bases). Germline-derived CDR1 and CDR2 are SQVTM and ANQGSEA. The CDR3 is 12 amino acids. The V and J ends lost 7 bases and 5 bases respectively, with 13 bases between them. The CDR3 region is CSGTGRGDTQYF. In DNA form, the CDR3 reads TGCAGCGGCACAGGGAGGGGAGATACGCAGTATTTT.

This clonotype was picked up a small number of times. The V and J genes are TRBV20-1 and TRBJ2-2; D may be TRBD1 or TRBD2 (5 bases each). Per germline, CDR1 DFQATT and CDR2 SNEGSKA (reference sequence). The CDR3 is 14 amino acids. The V end was cut by 6 bases, the J end by 5 bases, with 16 bases between. The CDR3 is CSAEGQGRTGELFF. Here the CDR3 DNA reads TGCAGTGCCGAGGGGCAGGGCCGGACCGGGGAGCTGTTTTTT.

This clonotype has more than one count but fewer than ten. The chain couples TRBV7-2 to TRBJ2-3; a possible D gene is TRBD2 (5 bases). CDR3 length: 15 amino acids. In germline, CDR1 is SGHTA, CDR2 FQGNSA. Deletions cut 0 bases from V and 2 bases from J, with 9 bases between. In nucleotides, the CDR3 is TGTGCCAGCAGCTTAGCCGGGGAAATCACAGATACGCAGTATTTT. The encoded protein is CASSLAGEITDTQYF.

This clonotype appeared a few times. The V and J genes are TRBV21-1 and TRBJ2-1; the table calls TRBD1, which could not be checked here. TRBV21-1 represents a pseudogene. There are 16 residues in the CDR3. This CDR3 is CASSKVGVRGDNEQFF. CDR3 DNA: TGTGCCAGCAGCAAAGTGGGGGTCCGCGGGGACAATGAGCAGTTCTTC.

This chain joins TRBV28 and TRBJ2-5, with a possible D match to TRBD1 (5 bases). The better agreement between TRBJ2-1 and the DNA end casts doubt on the J call. The CDR3 consists of 13 residues. The germline gives CDR1 MDHEN, CDR2 SYDVKM. The CDR3 reads CASSFSGQNEQFF. CDR3 DNA sequence: TGTGCCAGCAGTTTTTCAGGGCAGAATGAGCAGTTCTTC.

J is TRBJ2-5 and V is TRBV15; D could derive from TRBD1 or TRBD2 (5 bases each). CDR3 length equals 15 residues. CDR1 is LNHNV and CDR2 is YYDKDF in the germline V gene (reference sequence). V lost 0 bases and J 5 bases, leaving 13 bases between the germline ends. The CDR3 region is CATSREGWGGETQYF. In DNA form, the CDR3 reads TGTGCCACCAGCAGAGAGGGTTGGGGCGGGGAGACCCAGTACTTC.